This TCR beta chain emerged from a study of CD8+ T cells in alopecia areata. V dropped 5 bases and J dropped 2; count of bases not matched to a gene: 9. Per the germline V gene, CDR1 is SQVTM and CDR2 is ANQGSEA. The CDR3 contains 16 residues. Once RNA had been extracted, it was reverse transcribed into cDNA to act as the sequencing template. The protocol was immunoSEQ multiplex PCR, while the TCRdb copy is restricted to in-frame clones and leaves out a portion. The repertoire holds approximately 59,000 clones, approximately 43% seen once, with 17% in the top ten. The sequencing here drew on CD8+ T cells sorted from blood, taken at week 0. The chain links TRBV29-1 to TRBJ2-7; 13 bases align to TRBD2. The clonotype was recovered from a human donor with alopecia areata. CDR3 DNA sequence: TGCAGCGTTTCTGGGACTAGCGGGACCCCTGCCTACGAGCAGTACTTC. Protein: CSVSGTSGTPAYEQYF.